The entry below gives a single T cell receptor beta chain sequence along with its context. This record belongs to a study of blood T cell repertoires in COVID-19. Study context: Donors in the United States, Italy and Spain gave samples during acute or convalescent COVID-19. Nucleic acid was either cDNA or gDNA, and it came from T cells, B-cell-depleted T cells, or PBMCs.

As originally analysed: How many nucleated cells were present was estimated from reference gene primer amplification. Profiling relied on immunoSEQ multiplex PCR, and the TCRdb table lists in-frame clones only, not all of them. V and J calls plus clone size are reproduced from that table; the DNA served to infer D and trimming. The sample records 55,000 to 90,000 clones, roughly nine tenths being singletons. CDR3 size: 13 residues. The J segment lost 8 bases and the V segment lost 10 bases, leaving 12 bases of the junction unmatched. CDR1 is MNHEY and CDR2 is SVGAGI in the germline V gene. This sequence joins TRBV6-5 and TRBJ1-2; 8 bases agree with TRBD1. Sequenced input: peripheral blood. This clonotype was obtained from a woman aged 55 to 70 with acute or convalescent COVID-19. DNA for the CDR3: TGTGCCACGCAGGGGGCGGCAGGTGGCGGCTACACCTTC. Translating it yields CATQGAAGGGYTF.